This T cell receptor beta chain originates from a study of cytomegalovirus exposure and HLA in healthy donors. Broader study findings: TCR beta V- and J-gene trimming was later associated with a missense DCLRE1C variant. Overall, some 160 TCR beta chains were annotated as cytomegalovirus-associated. The study carried out a later analysis of TCR beta sequences. It associated 15,000 to 20,000 of them with specific HLA alleles at a false discovery rate of 0.05.

PCR employed 60 Vbeta and 13 Jbeta primers. Data came from immunoSEQ multiplex PCR; TCRdb stores just in-frame clones and leaves some out. Of over 100,000 clones listed, around 70% are singletons. V lost 8 bases to trimming and J lost 3 bases, with 24 bases between them. The CDR3 length is 17 residues. CDR1 and CDR2 (germline): SNHLY, FYNNEI. Concerning this clone itself: Its antigen is unknown.

The source of this sequence is a woman in her seventies in good health and CMV-seropositive. The sequencing input was PBMCs. The rearrangement links TRBV2 to TRBJ2-3; a possible D gene is TRBD2 (8 bases). The DNA of the CDR3 is TGTGCCAGCGCGGGAGGAGGGGGCCCCAGGACAACAGATACGCAGTATTTT. Amino acid sequence: CASAGGGGPRTTDTQYF.